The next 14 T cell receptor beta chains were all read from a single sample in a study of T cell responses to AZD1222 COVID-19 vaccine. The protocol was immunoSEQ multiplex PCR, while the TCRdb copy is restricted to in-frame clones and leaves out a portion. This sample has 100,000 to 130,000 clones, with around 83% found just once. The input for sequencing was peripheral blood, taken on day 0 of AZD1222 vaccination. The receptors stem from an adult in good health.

The CDR3 coding sequence is TGTGCCAGCAGCAAAGATGGGGTGCGGGACAGGTCTCGGTCACCCCTCCACTTT. Protein product: CASSKDGVRDRSRSPLHF. J is TRBJ1-6 and V is TRBV21-1; the table's D gene call, TRBD1, was not cross checked with the DNA. TRBV21-1 represents a pseudogene. This CDR3 has 18 amino acids.

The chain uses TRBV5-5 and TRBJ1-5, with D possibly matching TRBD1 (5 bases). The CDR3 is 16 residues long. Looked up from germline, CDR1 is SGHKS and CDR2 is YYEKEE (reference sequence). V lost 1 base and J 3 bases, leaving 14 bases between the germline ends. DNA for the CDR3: TGTGCCAGCAGCTTGACCGGCGGGGCCACCAATCAGCCCCAGCATTTT. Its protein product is CASSLTGGATNQPQHF.

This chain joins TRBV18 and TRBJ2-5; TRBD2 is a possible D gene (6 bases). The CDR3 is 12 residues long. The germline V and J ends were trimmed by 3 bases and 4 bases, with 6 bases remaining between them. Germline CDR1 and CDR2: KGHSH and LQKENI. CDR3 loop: CASSPEGETQYF. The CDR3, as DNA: TGTGCCAGCTCACCGGAGGGAGAGACCCAGTACTTC.

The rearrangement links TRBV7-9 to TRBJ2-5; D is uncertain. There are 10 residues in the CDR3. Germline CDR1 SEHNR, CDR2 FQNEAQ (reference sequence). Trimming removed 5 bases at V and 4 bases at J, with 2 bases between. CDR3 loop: CASSRETQYF. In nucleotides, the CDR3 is TGTGCCAGCAGCCGAGAGACCCAGTACTTC.

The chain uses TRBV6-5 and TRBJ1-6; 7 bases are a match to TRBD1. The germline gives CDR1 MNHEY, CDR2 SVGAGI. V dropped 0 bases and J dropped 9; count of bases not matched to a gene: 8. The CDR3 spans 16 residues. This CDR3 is CASSYSAGGLGSPLHF. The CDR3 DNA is TGTGCCAGCAGTTACTCAGCAGGGGGTCTGGGTTCACCCCTCCACTTT.

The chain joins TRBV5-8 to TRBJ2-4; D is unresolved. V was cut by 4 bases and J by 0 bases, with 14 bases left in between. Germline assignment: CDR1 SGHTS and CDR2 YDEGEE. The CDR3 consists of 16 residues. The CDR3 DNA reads TGTGCCAGCAGCGTGCGTCAACAGCTAGCCAAAAACATTCAGTACTTC. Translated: CASSVRQQLAKNIQYF.

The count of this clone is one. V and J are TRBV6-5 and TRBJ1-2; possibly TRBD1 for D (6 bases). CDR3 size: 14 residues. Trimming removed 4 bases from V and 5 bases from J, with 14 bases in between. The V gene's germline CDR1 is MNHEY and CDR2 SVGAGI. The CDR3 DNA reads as TGTGCCAGCAGTTCCCCCACAGGGAGGTATGGCTACACCTTC. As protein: CASSSPTGRYGYTF.

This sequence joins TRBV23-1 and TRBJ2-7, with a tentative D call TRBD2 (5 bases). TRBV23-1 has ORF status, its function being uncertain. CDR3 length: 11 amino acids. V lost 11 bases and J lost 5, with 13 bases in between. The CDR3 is CARSASNEQYF. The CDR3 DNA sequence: TGCGCCCGTTCGGCTAGCAACGAGCAGTACTTC.

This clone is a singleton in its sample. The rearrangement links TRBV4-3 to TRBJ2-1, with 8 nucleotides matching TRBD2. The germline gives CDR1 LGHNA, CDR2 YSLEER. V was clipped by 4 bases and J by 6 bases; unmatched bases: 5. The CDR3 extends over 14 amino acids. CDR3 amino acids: CASSPGGFSNEQFF. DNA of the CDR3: TGCGCCAGCAGCCCGGGGGGGTTTTCCAATGAGCAGTTCTTC.

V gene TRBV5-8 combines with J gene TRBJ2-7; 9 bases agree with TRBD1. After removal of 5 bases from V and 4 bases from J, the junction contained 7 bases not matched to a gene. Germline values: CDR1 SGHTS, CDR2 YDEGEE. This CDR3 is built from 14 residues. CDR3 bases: TGTGCCAGCAGTTCCGGGACAGGGCTTTACGAGCAGTACTTC. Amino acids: CASSSGTGLYEQYF.

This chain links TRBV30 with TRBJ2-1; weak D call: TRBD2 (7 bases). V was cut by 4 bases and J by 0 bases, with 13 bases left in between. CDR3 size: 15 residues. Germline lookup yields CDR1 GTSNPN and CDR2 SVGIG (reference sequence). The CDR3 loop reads CAWTLRGGSYNEQFF. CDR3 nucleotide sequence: TGTGCCTGGACCTTGAGGGGGGGCTCCTACAATGAGCAGTTCTTC.

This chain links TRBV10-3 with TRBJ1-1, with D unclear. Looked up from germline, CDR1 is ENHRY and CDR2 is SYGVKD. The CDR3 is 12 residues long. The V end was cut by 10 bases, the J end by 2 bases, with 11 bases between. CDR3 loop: CATQVDNTEAFF. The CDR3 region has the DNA TGTGCCACCCAGGTGGACAACACTGAAGCTTTCTTT.

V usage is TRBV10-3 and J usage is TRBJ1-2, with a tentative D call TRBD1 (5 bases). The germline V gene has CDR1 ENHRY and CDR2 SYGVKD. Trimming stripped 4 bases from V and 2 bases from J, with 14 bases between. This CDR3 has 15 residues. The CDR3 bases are TGTGCCATCAGTGGAGAGGGGAGGGCAAACTATGGCTACACCTTC. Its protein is CAISGEGRANYGYTF.

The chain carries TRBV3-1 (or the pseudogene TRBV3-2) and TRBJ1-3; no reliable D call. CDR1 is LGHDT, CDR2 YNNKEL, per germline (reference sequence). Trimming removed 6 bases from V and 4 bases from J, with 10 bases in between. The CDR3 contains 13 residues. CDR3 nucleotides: TGTGCCAGCAGTTCGCCGGGCGGAAACACCATATATTTT. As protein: CASSSPGGNTIYF.